This TCR beta chain was obtained from a study of blood T cell repertoires in COVID-19. Losses at the gene ends were 7 bases for V and 6 bases for J; bases not matched to a gene: 13. The germline V gene has CDR1 SNHLY and CDR2 FYNNEI. The CDR3 totals 15 residues. The method was immunoSEQ multiplex PCR; TCRdb's version includes in-frame clones alone and lacks a portion of them. The repertoire holds around 150,000 clones, with about 80% as singletons. Sequenced input: peripheral blood. The chain employs TRBV2 and TRBJ2-7; 9 bases fit TRBD2. The sequence derives from a woman of 80 years or more with acute or convalescent COVID-19. This CDR3 reads CASMAGVAGEIEQYF. The DNA for the CDR3 is TGTGCCAGCATGGCCGGGGTAGCGGGAGAAATCGAGCAGTACTTC.